Listed below are T cell receptor beta chains from one sample, sequenced in a study of T cell responses to AZD1222 COVID-19 vaccine. Clones were sequenced by immunoSEQ multiplex PCR, and TCRdb holds only the in-frame ones, with some missing. The table lists 120,000 or so clones, roughly 90% of them singletons. Specimen: peripheral blood, collected 28 days after the second AZD1222 dose. The receptors come from an adult who received the AZD1222 COVID-19 vaccine. CDR3s include the opening cysteine and the closing phenylalanine or tryptophan. Each record gives: J gene, clone size, CDR3 length, D gene, V gene, CDR3 DNA, CDR3 protein. D genes are given only for firm matches. A row's size may be missing; if present it is once, few, many or a size class.

TRBJ1-3 NA 14 NA TRBV5-1 TGCGCCAGCAGCTTAAGCCGCTCTGGAAACACCATATATTTT CASSLSRSGNTIYF
TRBJ1-6 NA 14 NA TRBV5-1 TGCGCCAGCAGCTTGGCACCCTTTAATTCACCCCTCCACTTT CASSLAPFNSPLHF
TRBJ1-1 NA 13 NA TRBV7-3 TGTGCCAGCAGAAGAAGTAGCGGCACTGAAGCTTTCTTT CASRRSSGTEAFF
TRBJ2-5 NA 15 NA TRBV3-1/TRBV3-2 TGTGCCAGCAGCCAAAGGGCTCTACCCCAAGAGACCCAGTACTTC CASSQRALPQETQYF
TRBJ2-1 NA 13 TRBD1 TRBV13 TGTGCCAGCAGCGAGGGACAGTACAATGAGCAGTTCTTC CASSEGQYNEQFF
TRBJ2-7 NA 15 TRBD1 TRBV24-1 TGTGCCACCAGTGATCCCGGGACAGAGGCGGACGAGCAGTACTTC CATSDPGTEADEQYF
TRBJ1-4 NA 15 TRBD1 TRBV4-3 TGCGCCAGCAGCCAAAACACAGGGGAACCGGAAAAACTGTTTTTT CASSQNTGEPEKLFF
TRBJ1-5 NA 16 NA TRBV6-6 TGTGCCAGCAGCCTACCCGACACAGGTTTCAATCAGCCCCAGCATTTT CASSLPDTGFNQPQHF
TRBJ1-2 NA 13 NA TRBV10-3 TGTGCCGCCGGGTGGACGGGAAACTATGGCTACACCTTC CAAGWTGNYGYTF
TRBJ1-1 NA 13 NA TRBV13 TGTGCCAGCAGCCCGCAACCGAACACTGAAGCTTTCTTT CASSPQPNTEAFF
TRBJ1-2 NA 15 NA TRBV28 TGTGCCAGCAGTCCTATAGACAGGATCAACTATGGCTACACCTTC CASSPIDRINYGYTF
TRBJ2-7 NA 14 NA TRBV12-5 TGTGCTAGTGGTTTGAACCCGGACCCATACGAGCAGTACTTC CASGLNPDPYEQYF
TRBJ1-2 NA 15 NA TRBV6-2/TRBV6-3 TGTGCCAGCAGTACGACAGGTTGGAGGATCTATGGCTACACCTTC CASSTTGWRIYGYTF
TRBJ1-4 NA 16 NA TRBV14 TGTGCCAGCAGCCAAGCCGGACAGTTTTGGAATGAAAAACTGTTTTTT CASSQAGQFWNEKLFF
TRBJ1-2 NA 15 NA TRBV21-1 TGTGCCAGCAGCAATTTCCAGGCTTTTAACTATGGCTACACCTTC CASSNFQAFNYGYTF
TRBJ1-2 NA 13 TRBD1 TRBV3-1/TRBV3-2 TGTGCCAGCAGCCAGGGACAGGGCGGAGGCTACACCTTC CASSQGQGGGYTF
TRBJ2-7 NA 13 TRBD2 TRBV2 TGTGCCAGCGGGGGGGGTTCAGTCTACGAGCAGTACTTC CASGGGSVYEQYF
TRBJ1-5 few 15 NA TRBV10-3 TGTGCCATCAGCCAGGGAGGGAATAGCAATCAGCCCCAGCATTTT CAISQGGNSNQPQHF
TRBJ2-3 NA 16 NA TRBV5-4 TGTGCCAGCAGCGCTGGACGAAGCGTCAGCGCAGATACGCAGTATTTT CASSAGRSVSADTQYF
TRBJ1-5 NA 13 NA TRBV14 TGTGCCAGCAGCCTACAGGGTAACCAGCCCCAGCATTTT CASSLQGNQPQHF
TRBJ2-2 NA 15 NA TRBV5-3 TGTGCCAGAAGCTTCGGGACACTCAGGAGGGGGGAGCTGTTTTTT CARSFGTLRRGELFF
TRBJ1-6 NA 14 TRBD1 TRBV5-6 TGTGCCAGCAGCTTCTCTTGGGACAGCCCGGAGATCCACTTT CASSFSWDSPEIHF
TRBJ1-6 NA 17 TRBD1 TRBV19 TGTGCCAGTAGTATAGGGGGACAGGCAATCGGATACTCACCCCTCCACTTT CASSIGGQAIGYSPLHF
TRBJ1-2 NA 14 NA TRBV7-2 TGTGCCAGCAGCTTAGCGGCAGGAAACTATGGCTACACCTTC CASSLAAGNYGYTF
TRBJ1-1 NA 11 NA TRBV12-3/TRBV12-4 TGTGCCAGCAGCAGGACTTCTGAAGCTTTCTTT CASSRTSEAFF
TRBJ1-6 NA 14 NA TRBV19 TGTGCCAGTAGTATCCCCCTGCGTCTTGGACCCCTCCACTTT CASSIPLRLGPLHF
TRBJ2-5 NA 17 TRBD1 TRBV4-2 TGTGCCAGCAGCCAAGAAGGGACAGGATTCAAGGTGGAGACCCAGTACTTC CASSQEGTGFKVETQYF
TRBJ2-3 NA 16 TRBD2 TRBV3-1/TRBV3-2 TGTGCCAGCAGCCGTCGGCGGGAGAAATTCACAGATACGCAGTATTTT CASSRRREKFTDTQYF
TRBJ1-2 NA 15 NA TRBV6-1 TGTGCCAGCAGTGAATCCAGGGCCTATAACTATGGCTACACCTTC CASSESRAYNYGYTF
TRBJ1-4 NA 16 NA TRBV7-8 TGTGCCAGCAGCGGAACAGGGATTAGGTCCGATGAAAAACTGTTTTTT CASSGTGIRSDEKLFF
TRBJ2-6 NA 15 NA TRBV5-4 TGTGCCAGCAGCTTCGGGATATCTGGGGCCAACGTCCTGACTTTC CASSFGISGANVLTF